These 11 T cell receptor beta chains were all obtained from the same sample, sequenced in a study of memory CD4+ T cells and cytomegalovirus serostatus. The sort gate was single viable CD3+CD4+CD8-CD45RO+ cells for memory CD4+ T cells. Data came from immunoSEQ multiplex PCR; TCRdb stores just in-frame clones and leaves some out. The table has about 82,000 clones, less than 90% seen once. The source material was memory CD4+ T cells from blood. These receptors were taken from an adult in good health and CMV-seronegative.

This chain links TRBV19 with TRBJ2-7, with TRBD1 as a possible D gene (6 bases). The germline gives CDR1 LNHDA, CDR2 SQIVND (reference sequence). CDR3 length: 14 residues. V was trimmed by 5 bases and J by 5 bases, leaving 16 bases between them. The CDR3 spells CASSDPGQGNEQYF. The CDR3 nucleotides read TGTGCCAGTAGTGACCCTGGGCAGGGGAACGAGCAGTACTTC.

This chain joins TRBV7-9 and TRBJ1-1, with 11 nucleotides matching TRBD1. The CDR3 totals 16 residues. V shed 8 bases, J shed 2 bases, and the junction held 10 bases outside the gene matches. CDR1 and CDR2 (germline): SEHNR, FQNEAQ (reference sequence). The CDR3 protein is CASGNRDRGKNTEAFF. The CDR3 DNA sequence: TGTGCCAGCGGTAACCGGGACAGGGGGAAAAACACTGAAGCTTTCTTT.

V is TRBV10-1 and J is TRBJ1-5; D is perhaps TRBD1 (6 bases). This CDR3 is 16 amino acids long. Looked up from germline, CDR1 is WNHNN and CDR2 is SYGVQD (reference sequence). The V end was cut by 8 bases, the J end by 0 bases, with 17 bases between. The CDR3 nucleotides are TGCGCCAGCCCTGATTTGGACAGTCATAGCAATCAGCCCCAGCATTTT. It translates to CASPDLDSHSNQPQHF.

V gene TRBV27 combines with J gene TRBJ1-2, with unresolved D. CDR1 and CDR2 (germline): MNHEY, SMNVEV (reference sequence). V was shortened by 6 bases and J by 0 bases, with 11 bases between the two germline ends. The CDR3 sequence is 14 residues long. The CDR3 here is CASRAQRANYGYTF. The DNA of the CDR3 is TGTGCCAGCAGAGCCCAGAGAGCTAACTATGGCTACACCTTC.

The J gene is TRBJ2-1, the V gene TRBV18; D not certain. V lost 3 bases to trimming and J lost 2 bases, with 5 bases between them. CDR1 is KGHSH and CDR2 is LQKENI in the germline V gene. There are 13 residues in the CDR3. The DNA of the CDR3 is TGTGCCAGCTCACCCCTAGCCTACAATGAGCAGTTCTTC. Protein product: CASSPLAYNEQFF.

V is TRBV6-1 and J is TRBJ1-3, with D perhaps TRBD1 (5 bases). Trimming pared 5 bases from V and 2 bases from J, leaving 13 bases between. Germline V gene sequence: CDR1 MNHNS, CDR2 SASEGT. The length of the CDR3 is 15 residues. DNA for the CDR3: TGTGCCAGCAGTATACGTCCGGGGGCTGGAAACACCATATATTTT. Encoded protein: CASSIRPGAGNTIYF.

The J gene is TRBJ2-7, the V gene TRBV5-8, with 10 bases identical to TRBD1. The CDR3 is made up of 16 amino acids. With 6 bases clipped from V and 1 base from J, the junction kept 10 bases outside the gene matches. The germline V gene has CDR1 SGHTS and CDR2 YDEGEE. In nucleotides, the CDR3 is TGTGCCAGCATCCTTTTGCGGACAGGGGGATCCTACGAGCAGTACTTC. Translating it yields CASILLRTGGSYEQYF.

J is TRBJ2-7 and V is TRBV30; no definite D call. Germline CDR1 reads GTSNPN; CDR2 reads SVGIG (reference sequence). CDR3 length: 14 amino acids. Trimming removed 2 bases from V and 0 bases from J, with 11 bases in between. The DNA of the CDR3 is TGTGCCTGGAGTAGGACCCTTTCCTCCTACGAGCAGTACTTC. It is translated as CAWSRTLSSYEQYF.

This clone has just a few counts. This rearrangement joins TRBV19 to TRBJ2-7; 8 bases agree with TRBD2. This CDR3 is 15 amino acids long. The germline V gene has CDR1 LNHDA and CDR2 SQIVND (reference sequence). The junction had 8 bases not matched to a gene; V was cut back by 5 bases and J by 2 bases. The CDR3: CASSSPSGGAYEQYF. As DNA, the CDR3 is TGTGCCAGTAGTTCCCCCAGCGGGGGAGCCTACGAGCAGTACTTC.

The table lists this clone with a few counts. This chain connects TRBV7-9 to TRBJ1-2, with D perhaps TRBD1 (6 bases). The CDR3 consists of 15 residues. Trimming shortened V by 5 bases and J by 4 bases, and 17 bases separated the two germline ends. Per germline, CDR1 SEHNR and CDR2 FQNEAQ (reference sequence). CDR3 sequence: CASSRIQGAAYGYTF. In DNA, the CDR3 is TGTGCCAGCAGCCGAATACAGGGTGCTGCCTATGGCTACACCTTC.

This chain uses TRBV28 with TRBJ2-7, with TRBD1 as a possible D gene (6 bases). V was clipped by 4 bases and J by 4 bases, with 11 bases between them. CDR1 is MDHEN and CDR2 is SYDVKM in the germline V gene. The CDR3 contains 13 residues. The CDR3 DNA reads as TGTGCCAGCAGTTCCAGGACAGAGTACGAGCAGTACTTC. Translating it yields CASSSRTEYEQYF. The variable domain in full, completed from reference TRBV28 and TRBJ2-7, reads DVKVTQSSRYLVKRTGEKVFLECVQDMDHENMFWYRQDPGLGLRLIYFSYDVKMKEKGDIPEGYSVSREKKERFSLILESASTNQTSMYLCASSSRTEYEQYFGPGTRLTVT.